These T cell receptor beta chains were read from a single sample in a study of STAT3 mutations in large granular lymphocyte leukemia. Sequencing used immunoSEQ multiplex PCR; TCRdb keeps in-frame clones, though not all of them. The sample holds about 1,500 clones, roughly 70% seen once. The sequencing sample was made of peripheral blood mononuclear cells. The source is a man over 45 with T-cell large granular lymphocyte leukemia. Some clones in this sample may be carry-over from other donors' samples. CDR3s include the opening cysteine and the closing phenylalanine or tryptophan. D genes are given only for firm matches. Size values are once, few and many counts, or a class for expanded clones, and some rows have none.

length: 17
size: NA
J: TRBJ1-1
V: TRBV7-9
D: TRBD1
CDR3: CASRPRGAGGQGTEAFF
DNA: TGTGCCAGCAGGCCCCGAGGGGCAGGGGGACAGGGCACTGAAGCTTTCTTT

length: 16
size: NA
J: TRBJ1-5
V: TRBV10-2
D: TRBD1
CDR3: CASRKQGAGGNQPQHF
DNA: TGCGCCAGCAGAAAACAGGGGGCTGGCGGCAATCAGCCCCAGCATTTT

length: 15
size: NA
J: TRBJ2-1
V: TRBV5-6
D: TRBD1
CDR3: CASSSGTGGWDEQFF
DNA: TGTGCCAGCAGTTCCGGGACAGGGGGCTGGGATGAGCAGTTCTTC

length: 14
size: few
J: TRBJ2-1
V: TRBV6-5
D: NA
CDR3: CASSYSPRYNEQFF
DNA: TGTGCCAGCAGTTACTCGCCTAGATACAATGAGCAGTTCTTC

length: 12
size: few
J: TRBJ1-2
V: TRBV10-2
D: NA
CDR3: CASSPGNYGYTF
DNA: TGCGCCAGCAGCCCAGGGAACTATGGCTACACCTTC

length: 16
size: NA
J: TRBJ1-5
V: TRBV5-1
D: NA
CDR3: CASSPRSGRGNQPQHF
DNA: TGCGCCAGCAGCCCTAGGTCCGGGCGAGGCAATCAGCCCCAGCATTTT

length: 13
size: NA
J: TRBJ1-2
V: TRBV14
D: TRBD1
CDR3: CASSPGQDYGYTF
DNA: TGTGCCAGCAGCCCGGGACAGGACTATGGCTACACCTTC

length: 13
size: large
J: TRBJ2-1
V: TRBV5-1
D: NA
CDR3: CASTPGVGHEQFF
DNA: TGCGCCAGCACCCCGGGGGTTGGCCATGAGCAGTTCTTC

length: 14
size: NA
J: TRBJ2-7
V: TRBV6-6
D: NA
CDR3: CASRLPGTGGEQYF
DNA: TGTGCCAGCAGGTTACCAGGGACCGGGGGAGAGCAGTACTTC

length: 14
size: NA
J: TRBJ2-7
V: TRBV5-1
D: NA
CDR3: CASSWDPPLYEQYF
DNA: TGCGCCAGCAGCTGGGACCCTCCACTTTACGAGCAGTACTTC

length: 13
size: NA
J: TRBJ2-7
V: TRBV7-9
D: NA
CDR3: CASSPYQGYEQYF
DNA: TGTGCCAGCAGTCCTTATCAGGGGTACGAGCAGTACTTC

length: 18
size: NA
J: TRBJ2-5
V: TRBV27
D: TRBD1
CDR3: CASSSRRGGTGYQETQYF
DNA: TGTGCCAGCAGTTCACGTCGAGGCGGGACAGGGTACCAAGAGACCCAGTACTTC

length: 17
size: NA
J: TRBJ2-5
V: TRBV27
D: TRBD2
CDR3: CASSPARLAGNQETQYF
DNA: TGTGCCAGCAGTCCCGCCCGACTAGCGGGGAACCAAGAGACCCAGTACTTC

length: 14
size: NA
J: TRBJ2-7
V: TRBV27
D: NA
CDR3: CASSLSAGNDEQYF
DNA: TGTGCCAGCAGTTTATCGGCGGGGAACGACGAGCAGTACTTC

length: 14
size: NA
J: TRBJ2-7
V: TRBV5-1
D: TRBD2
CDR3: CASSFGTSGYEQYF
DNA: TGCGCCAGCAGCTTCGGGACTAGCGGTTACGAGCAGTACTTC

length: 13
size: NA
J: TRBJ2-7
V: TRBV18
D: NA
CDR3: CASSPLRDYEQYF
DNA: TGTGCCAGCTCACCACTCAGGGACTACGAGCAGTACTTC

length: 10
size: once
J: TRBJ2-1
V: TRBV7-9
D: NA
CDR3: CASSINEQFF
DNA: TGTGCCAGCAGTATCAATGAGCAGTTCTTC

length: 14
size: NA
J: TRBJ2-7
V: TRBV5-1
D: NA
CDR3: CASRDSGQTYEQYF
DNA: TGCGCCAGCAGAGATTCTGGACAGACCTACGAGCAGTACTTC

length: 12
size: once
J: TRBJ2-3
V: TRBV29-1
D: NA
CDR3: CSVAEGADTQYF
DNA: TGCAGCGTTGCGGAGGGTGCAGATACGCAGTATTTT

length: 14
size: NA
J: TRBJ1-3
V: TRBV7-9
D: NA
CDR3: CASSFQLSGNTIYF
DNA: TGTGCCAGCAGCTTTCAGCTCTCTGGAAACACCATATATTTT

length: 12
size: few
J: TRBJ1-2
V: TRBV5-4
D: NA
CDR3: CASSLGGWGYTF
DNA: TGTGCCAGCAGCTTGGGGGGTTGGGGCTACACCTTC

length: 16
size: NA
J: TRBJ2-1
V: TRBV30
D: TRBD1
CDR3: CAWRGDRGRVEFEQFF
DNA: TGTGCCTGGAGGGGAGACAGGGGACGCGTCGAATTTGAGCAGTTCTTC

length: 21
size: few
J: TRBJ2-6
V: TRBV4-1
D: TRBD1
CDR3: CASSQDRGSGTGRSGANVLTF
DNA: TGCGCCAGCAGCCAAGATAGGGGCTCGGGGACAGGGAGGTCCGGGGCCAACGTCCTGACTTTC

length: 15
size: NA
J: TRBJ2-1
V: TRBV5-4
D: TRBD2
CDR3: CASSLGGRAYNEQFF
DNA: TGTGCCAGCAGCTTGGGCGGGAGAGCATACAATGAGCAGTTCTTC

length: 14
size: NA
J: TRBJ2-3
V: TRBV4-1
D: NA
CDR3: CASSQRDGTDTQYF
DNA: TGCGCCAGCAGCCAGAGGGACGGAACAGATACGCAGTATTTT

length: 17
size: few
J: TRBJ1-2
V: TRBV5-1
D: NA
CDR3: CASSLVVGQGLLYGYTF
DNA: TGCGCCAGCAGCTTGGTTGTTGGTCAGGGCCTACTTTATGGCTACACCTTC

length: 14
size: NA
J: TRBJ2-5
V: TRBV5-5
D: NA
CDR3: CASTVVLSQETQYF
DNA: TGTGCCAGCACTGTCGTCCTATCCCAAGAGACCCAGTACTTC

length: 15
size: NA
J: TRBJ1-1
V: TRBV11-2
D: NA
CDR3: CASSLGRDGKPEAFF
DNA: TGTGCCAGCAGCTTAGGTAGGGACGGGAAGCCTGAAGCTTTCTTT

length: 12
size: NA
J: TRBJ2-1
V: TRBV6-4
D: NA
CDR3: CASSDLSNEQFF
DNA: TGTGCCAGCAGTGACCTCTCGAATGAGCAGTTCTTC

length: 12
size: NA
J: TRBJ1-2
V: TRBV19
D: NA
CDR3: CASADSNYGYTF
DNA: TGTGCCTCCGCGGACAGTAACTATGGCTACACCTTC

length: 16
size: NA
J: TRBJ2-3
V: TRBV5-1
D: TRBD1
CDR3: CASSLGGTGFTDTQYF
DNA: TGCGCCAGCAGCTTGGGGGGGACAGGGTTCACAGATACGCAGTATTTT

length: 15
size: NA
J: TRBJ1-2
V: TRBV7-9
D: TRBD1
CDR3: CASSHLSGTGRGYTF
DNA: TGTGCCAGCAGTCATCTCTCCGGGACAGGGAGAGGCTACACCTTC

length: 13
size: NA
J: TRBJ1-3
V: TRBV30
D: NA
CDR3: CAFRGDSGNTIYF
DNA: TGTGCCTTCCGGGGAGACTCTGGAAACACCATATATTTT

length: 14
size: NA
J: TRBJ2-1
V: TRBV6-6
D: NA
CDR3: CASSYFGRKGEQFF
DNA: TGTGCCAGCAGTTACTTTGGACGTAAGGGTGAGCAGTTCTTC

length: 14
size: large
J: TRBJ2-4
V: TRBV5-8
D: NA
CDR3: CASSGGLAKNIQYF
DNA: TGTGCCAGCAGCGGGGGGCTAGCCAAAAACATTCAGTACTTC

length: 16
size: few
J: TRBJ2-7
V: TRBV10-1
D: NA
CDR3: CASSQTRTLRAYEQYF
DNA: TGCGCCAGCAGTCAAACACGGACCCTAAGGGCCTACGAGCAGTACTTC

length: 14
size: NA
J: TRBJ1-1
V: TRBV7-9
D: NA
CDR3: CASSLESMSTEAFF
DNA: TGTGCCAGCAGCTTAGAATCTATGTCCACTGAAGCTTTCTTT

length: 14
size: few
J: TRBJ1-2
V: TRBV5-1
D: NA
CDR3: CASSSTGTNYGYTF
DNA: TGCGCCAGCAGCTCTACAGGAACTAACTATGGCTACACCTTC

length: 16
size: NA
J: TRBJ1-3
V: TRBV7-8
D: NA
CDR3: CASSLALGRAGNTIYF
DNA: TGTGCCAGCAGCTTAGCGTTGGGGCGGGCTGGAAACACCATATATTTT

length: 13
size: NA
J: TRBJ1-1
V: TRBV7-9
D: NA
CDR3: CASSPRGGTEAFF
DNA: TGTGCCAGCAGCCCGAGGGGAGGCACTGAAGCTTTCTTT

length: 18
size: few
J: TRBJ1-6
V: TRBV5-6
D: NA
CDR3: CASSTRTLASSYNSPLHF
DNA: TGTGCCAGCAGCACCAGGACTTTGGCGAGCTCCTATAATTCACCCCTCCACTTT

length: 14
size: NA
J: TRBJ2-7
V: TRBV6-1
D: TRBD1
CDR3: CASSPGQGTYEQYF
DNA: TGTGCCAGCAGCCCGGGACAGGGGACGTACGAGCAGTACTTC

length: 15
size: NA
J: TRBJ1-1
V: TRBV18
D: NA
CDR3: CASSPMEEMNTEAFF
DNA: TGTGCCAGCTCACCCATGGAGGAGATGAACACTGAAGCTTTCTTT

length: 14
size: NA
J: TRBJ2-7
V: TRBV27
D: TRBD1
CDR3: CASRPGQGLSEQYF
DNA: TGTGCCAGCAGGCCGGGACAGGGTTTAAGCGAGCAGTACTTC